This T cell receptor (beta chain) is drawn from a study of T cell responses to AZD1222 COVID-19 vaccine. The CDR3 is 14 residues long. Trimming shortened V by 8 bases and J by 1 base, and 12 bases separated the two germline ends. Germline values: CDR1 KGHSH, CDR2 LQKENI. Clones were read by immunoSEQ multiplex PCR, and TCRdb kept only the in-frame ones, dropping some. Of some 160,000 clones in the sample, around 92% were seen once. The receptor was derived from an adult in good health. The specimen comprised peripheral blood, sampled on day 0 of AZD1222 vaccination. The chain links TRBV18 to TRBJ1-5; tentative D call: TRBD1 (6 bases). In DNA form, the CDR3 reads TGTGCCAGCGGACGCACAGGGAGCAATCAGCCCCAGCATTTT. Residues: CASGRTGSNQPQHF.